The rows below give T cell receptor beta chains drawn from one sample of a study of cytomegalovirus exposure and HLA in healthy donors. Only in-frame clones appear in the TCRdb table, and some are missing; sequencing was by immunoSEQ multiplex PCR. The sample comprises about 200,000 clones, around four fifths of which are singletons, and around 1.7% rests with the top ten. Material: PBMCs. Every receptor here comes from a man aged 45 to 65 in good health and CMV-seronegative. CDR3s include the opening cysteine and the closing phenylalanine or tryptophan. D genes are given only for firm matches. Size tells how often a clone was seen (once, few, many) or the class of an expanded clone, and some rows leave it out.

V gene: TRBV28; D gene: -; J gene: TRBJ2-1; clone size: -; CDR3 protein: CASSNGGRVNEQFF; CDR3 DNA: TGTGCCAGCAGTAACGGCGGTCGAGTTAATGAGCAGTTCTTC
V gene: TRBV7-8; D gene: TRBD1; J gene: TRBJ2-1; clone size: -; CDR3 protein: CASSQGQGPPMSQFF; CDR3 DNA: TGTGCCAGCAGCCAAGGACAGGGTCCTCCAATGAGTCAGTTCTTC
V gene: TRBV9; D gene: -; J gene: TRBJ1-2; clone size: -; CDR3 protein: CASSVHRGGLDYGYTF; CDR3 DNA: TGTGCCAGCAGCGTACATAGGGGAGGCTTGGACTATGGCTACACCTTC
V gene: TRBV18; D gene: -; J gene: TRBJ1-1; clone size: -; CDR3 protein: CGSSPDRGQLNTEAFF; CDR3 DNA: TGTGGCAGCTCACCCGACCGCGGGCAGTTGAACACTGAAGCTTTCTTT
V gene: TRBV5-1; D gene: TRBD2; J gene: TRBJ2-2; clone size: few; CDR3 protein: CASSSGTSGRTGELFF; CDR3 DNA: TGCGCCAGCAGCTCGGGGACTAGCGGGAGAACCGGGGAGCTGTTTTTT
V gene: TRBV18; D gene: TRBD1; J gene: TRBJ2-2; clone size: once; CDR3 protein: CASSPGTGPPNTGELFF; CDR3 DNA: TGTGCCAGCTCACCGGGGACAGGTCCCCCGAACACCGGGGAGCTGTTTTTT
V gene: TRBV5-1; D gene: TRBD2; J gene: TRBJ2-2; clone size: -; CDR3 protein: CASGEGLAGLTGELFF; CDR3 DNA: TGCGCCAGCGGCGAGGGACTAGCGGGTCTCACCGGGGAGCTGTTTTTT
V gene: TRBV4-1; D gene: -; J gene: TRBJ1-4; clone size: -; CDR3 protein: CASSQESPFTVEKLFF; CDR3 DNA: TGCGCCAGCAGCCAAGAAAGTCCCTTCACGGTCGAAAAACTGTTTTTT
V gene: TRBV30; D gene: -; J gene: TRBJ2-5; clone size: -; CDR3 protein: CAWSELGETQYF; CDR3 DNA: TGTGCCTGGAGCGAACTAGGAGAGACCCAGTACTTC
V gene: TRBV19; D gene: TRBD2; J gene: TRBJ2-1; clone size: -; CDR3 protein: CASSRTGTSGFYNEQFF; CDR3 DNA: TGTGCCAGTAGTAGGACCGGGACTAGCGGATTCTACAATGAGCAGTTCTTC
V gene: TRBV15; D gene: -; J gene: TRBJ1-1; clone size: -; CDR3 protein: CATSRGGQGGRDTEAFF; CDR3 DNA: TGTGCCACCAGCAGGGGAGGGCAGGGAGGACGGGACACTGAAGCTTTCTTT
V gene: TRBV9; D gene: -; J gene: TRBJ2-3; clone size: -; CDR3 protein: CASSPRTGRGIDTQYF; CDR3 DNA: TGTGCCAGCAGCCCACGGACGGGGCGGGGCATAGATACGCAGTATTTT
V gene: TRBV28; D gene: -; J gene: TRBJ2-3; clone size: -; CDR3 protein: CASSLPLFEGGTDTQYF; CDR3 DNA: TGTGCCAGCAGTTTACCCTTATTTGAGGGGGGCACAGATACGCAGTATTTT
V gene: TRBV30; D gene: TRBD1; J gene: TRBJ1-2; clone size: few; CDR3 protein: CAWSGDRRNYGYTF; CDR3 DNA: TGTGCCTGGAGTGGGGACAGACGGAACTATGGCTACACCTTC
V gene: TRBV13; D gene: TRBD1; J gene: TRBJ2-1; clone size: -; CDR3 protein: CASSLLQGWYNEQFF; CDR3 DNA: TGTGCCAGCAGCTTATTACAGGGGTGGTACAATGAGCAGTTCTTC
V gene: TRBV2; D gene: -; J gene: TRBJ2-7; clone size: -; CDR3 protein: CASSAQDEQYF; CDR3 DNA: TGTGCCAGCAGTGCTCAGGACGAGCAGTACTTC
V gene: TRBV5-1; D gene: TRBD2; J gene: TRBJ2-7; clone size: -; CDR3 protein: CASSLGTSGRSYEQYF; CDR3 DNA: TGCGCCAGCAGCTTGGGGACTAGCGGGCGCTCCTACGAGCAGTACTTC
V gene: TRBV4-2; D gene: TRBD1; J gene: TRBJ1-1; clone size: -; CDR3 protein: CASSPRDRGPLNTEAFF; CDR3 DNA: TGTGCCAGCAGCCCCCGGGACAGGGGGCCCTTGAACACTGAAGCTTTCTTT
V gene: TRBV6-5; D gene: -; J gene: TRBJ2-3; clone size: few; CDR3 protein: CASSQQGDTQYF; CDR3 DNA: TGTGCCAGCAGCCAACAGGGAGATACGCAGTATTTT
V gene: TRBV10-1; D gene: TRBD1; J gene: TRBJ1-1; clone size: -; CDR3 protein: CASRDRANTEAFF; CDR3 DNA: TGCGCCAGCAGAGACAGGGCGAACACTGAAGCTTTCTTT
V gene: TRBV5-1; D gene: -; J gene: TRBJ2-7; clone size: -; CDR3 protein: CASSPAAGLGSYEQYF; CDR3 DNA: TGCGCCAGCTCTCCGGCGGCGGGGCTCGGCTCCTACGAGCAGTACTTC
V gene: TRBV4-2; D gene: TRBD1; J gene: TRBJ2-2; clone size: -; CDR3 protein: CASSLPGQGTGELFF; CDR3 DNA: TGTGCCAGCAGCCTCCCGGGACAGGGGACCGGGGAGCTGTTTTTT
V gene: TRBV6-1; D gene: -; J gene: TRBJ1-5; clone size: -; CDR3 protein: CASSEWQGNYDQPQHF; CDR3 DNA: TGTGCCAGCAGTGAATGGCAGGGAAACTACGATCAGCCCCAGCATTTT
V gene: TRBV25-1; D gene: TRBD1; J gene: TRBJ1-2; clone size: -; CDR3 protein: CARDRGTRYGYTF; CDR3 DNA: TGTGCCAGAGACAGGGGGACTCGCTATGGCTACACCTTC
V gene: TRBV7-2; D gene: TRBD2; J gene: TRBJ2-1; clone size: -; CDR3 protein: CASSLISGSYNEQFF; CDR3 DNA: TGTGCCAGCAGCTTAATCAGCGGGAGCTACAATGAGCAGTTCTTC
V gene: TRBV27; D gene: -; J gene: TRBJ2-1; clone size: -; CDR3 protein: CASSLVLRSSYNEQFF; CDR3 DNA: TGTGCCAGCAGTTTGGTTTTGAGAAGCTCCTACAATGAGCAGTTCTTC
V gene: TRBV4-2; D gene: TRBD2; J gene: TRBJ2-5; clone size: few; CDR3 protein: CASSQVGTSGTRETQYF; CDR3 DNA: TGTGCCAGCAGCCAAGTTGGGACTAGCGGGACGAGGGAGACCCAGTACTTC
V gene: TRBV7-6; D gene: TRBD1; J gene: TRBJ2-7; clone size: -; CDR3 protein: CASSPRTGRFLTYEQYF; CDR3 DNA: TGTGCCAGCAGCCCAAGGACAGGGCGGTTTCTGACCTACGAGCAGTACTTC
V gene: TRBV18; D gene: -; J gene: TRBJ2-1; clone size: few; CDR3 protein: CASSPGGDPRRGEQFF; CDR3 DNA: TGTGCCAGCTCACCTGGAGGGGACCCCAGAAGAGGTGAGCAGTTCTTC
V gene: TRBV7-2; D gene: -; J gene: TRBJ1-3; clone size: -; CDR3 protein: CASSSYGVQRNTIYF; CDR3 DNA: TGTGCCAGCAGCTCCTACGGGGTCCAGAGGAACACCATATATTTT
V gene: TRBV5-4; D gene: TRBD2; J gene: TRBJ2-2; clone size: few; CDR3 protein: CASSPWTSGTGELFF; CDR3 DNA: TGTGCCAGCAGCCCCTGGACTAGCGGCACCGGGGAGCTGTTTTTT
V gene: TRBV28; D gene: TRBD2; J gene: TRBJ2-1; clone size: few; CDR3 protein: CASSQPSGSRNEQFF; CDR3 DNA: TGTGCCAGCAGTCAACCTAGCGGGAGTAGGAATGAGCAGTTCTTC
V gene: TRBV25-1; D gene: -; J gene: TRBJ1-5; clone size: -; CDR3 protein: CASSESGGASGNQPQHF; CDR3 DNA: TGTGCCAGCAGTGAATCTGGGGGGGCTTCTGGTAATCAGCCCCAGCATTTT
V gene: TRBV29-1; D gene: -; J gene: TRBJ2-1; clone size: few; CDR3 protein: CSVEAGSYNEQFF; CDR3 DNA: TGCAGCGTTGAAGCTGGCAGTTACAATGAGCAGTTCTTC
V gene: TRBV7-2; D gene: TRBD2; J gene: TRBJ2-1; clone size: -; CDR3 protein: CASSQDLAGVRNEQFF; CDR3 DNA: TGTGCCAGCAGCCAAGATCTAGCGGGAGTTCGAAATGAGCAGTTCTTC
V gene: TRBV2; D gene: TRBD2; J gene: TRBJ2-6; clone size: -; CDR3 protein: CASRELAGGTGANVLTF; CDR3 DNA: TGTGCCAGCAGGGAACTAGCGGGAGGGACGGGGGCCAACGTCCTGACTTTC
V gene: TRBV11-3; D gene: TRBD2; J gene: TRBJ2-2; clone size: few; CDR3 protein: CASSLDRVVLAGGTGELFF; CDR3 DNA: TGTGCCAGCAGCTTAGATCGCGTGGTTCTAGCGGGAGGCACCGGGGAGCTGTTTTTT
V gene: TRBV19; D gene: TRBD1; J gene: TRBJ1-5; clone size: -; CDR3 protein: CASSILRQGASYYSNQPQHF; CDR3 DNA: TGTGCCAGTAGTATCCTGAGACAGGGGGCATCGTATTATAGCAATCAGCCCCAGCATTTT
V gene: TRBV4-1; D gene: -; J gene: TRBJ2-3; clone size: few; CDR3 protein: CASRAVRGGTDTQYF; CDR3 DNA: TGCGCCAGCAGGGCGGTAAGGGGCGGCACAGATACGCAGTATTTT
V gene: TRBV6-5; D gene: TRBD1; J gene: TRBJ1-5; clone size: -; CDR3 protein: CASSQDRGGNQPQHF; CDR3 DNA: TGTGCCAGCAGTCAAGACAGGGGAGGAAATCAGCCCCAGCATTTT
V gene: TRBV28; D gene: TRBD2; J gene: TRBJ2-1; clone size: -; CDR3 protein: CASSEASGSRDEQFF; CDR3 DNA: TGTGCCAGCAGTGAAGCTAGCGGGAGTCGAGATGAGCAGTTCTTC
V gene: TRBV9; D gene: -; J gene: TRBJ2-1; clone size: -; CDR3 protein: CASSVEGGRGEQFF; CDR3 DNA: TGTGCCAGCAGCGTAGAGGGGGGGAGAGGTGAGCAGTTCTTC
V gene: TRBV28; D gene: -; J gene: TRBJ2-7; clone size: -; CDR3 protein: CASSFQYEQYF; CDR3 DNA: TGTGCCAGCAGTTTTCAGTACGAGCAGTACTTC
V gene: TRBV23-1; D gene: -; J gene: TRBJ2-1; clone size: -; CDR3 protein: CASSQYQQGPTYNEQFF; CDR3 DNA: TGCGCCAGCAGTCAATATCAGCAGGGGCCTACCTACAATGAGCAGTTCTTC
V gene: TRBV28; D gene: TRBD2; J gene: TRBJ2-1; clone size: few; CDR3 protein: CASTLGLAGAENEQFF; CDR3 DNA: TGTGCCAGCACCCTAGGTCTAGCGGGAGCGGAAAATGAGCAGTTCTTC
V gene: TRBV5-1; D gene: -; J gene: TRBJ1-2; clone size: once; CDR3 protein: CASSLQENYGYTF; CDR3 DNA: TGCGCCAGCAGCTTGCAGGAAAACTATGGCTACACCTTC
V gene: TRBV7-8; D gene: TRBD1; J gene: TRBJ2-7; clone size: -; CDR3 protein: CASSLDRGPYEQYF; CDR3 DNA: TGTGCCAGCAGCTTAGACAGGGGACCCTACGAGCAGTACTTC
V gene: TRBV5-1; D gene: -; J gene: TRBJ2-1; clone size: few; CDR3 protein: CASSLESEQFF; CDR3 DNA: TGCGCCAGCAGCTTGGAGAGTGAGCAGTTCTTC
V gene: TRBV7-3; D gene: TRBD2; J gene: TRBJ2-1; clone size: once; CDR3 protein: CASSLWGGEQFF; CDR3 DNA: TGTGCCAGCAGCTTATGGGGGGGTGAGCAGTTCTTC
V gene: TRBV11-3; D gene: TRBD1; J gene: TRBJ1-4; clone size: -; CDR3 protein: CASSFSGGLEKLFF; CDR3 DNA: TGTGCCAGCAGCTTTTCAGGGGGCCTCGAAAAACTGTTTTTT
V gene: TRBV29-1; D gene: TRBD2; J gene: TRBJ2-5; clone size: -; CDR3 protein: CSVEARLAEHQETQYF; CDR3 DNA: TGCAGCGTTGAAGCCCGGCTAGCGGAACACCAAGAGACCCAGTACTTC
V gene: TRBV6-4; D gene: -; J gene: TRBJ1-2; clone size: -; CDR3 protein: CASSDSSAGRYGYTF; CDR3 DNA: TGTGCCAGCAGTGACTCCTCGGCAGGGAGGTATGGCTACACCTTC
V gene: TRBV28; D gene: TRBD2; J gene: TRBJ2-1; clone size: -; CDR3 protein: CASSLPSLAGVEQFF; CDR3 DNA: TGTGCCAGCAGTTTACCCTCCCTAGCGGGAGTTGAGCAGTTCTTC
V gene: TRBV5-4; D gene: -; J gene: TRBJ2-1; clone size: -; CDR3 protein: CASRLDRRSYNEQFF; CDR3 DNA: TGTGCCAGCAGATTGGACAGACGCTCCTACAATGAGCAGTTCTTC